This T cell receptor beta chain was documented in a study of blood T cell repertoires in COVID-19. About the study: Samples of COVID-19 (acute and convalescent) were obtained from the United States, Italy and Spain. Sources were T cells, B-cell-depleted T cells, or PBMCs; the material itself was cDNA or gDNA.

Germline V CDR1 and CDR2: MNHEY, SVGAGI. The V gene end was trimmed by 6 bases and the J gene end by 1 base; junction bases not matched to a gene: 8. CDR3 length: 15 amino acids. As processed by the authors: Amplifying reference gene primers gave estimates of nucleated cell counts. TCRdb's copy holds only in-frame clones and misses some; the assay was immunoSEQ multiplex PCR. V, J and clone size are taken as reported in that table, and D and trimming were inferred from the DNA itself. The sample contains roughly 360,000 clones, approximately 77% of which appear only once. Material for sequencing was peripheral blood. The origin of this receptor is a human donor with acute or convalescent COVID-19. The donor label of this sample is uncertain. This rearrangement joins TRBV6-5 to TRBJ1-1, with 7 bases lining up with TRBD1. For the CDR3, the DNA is TGTGCCAGCAGCTGGGACAGCGCCCCGAACACTGAAGCTTTCTTT. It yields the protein CASSWDSAPNTEAFF.